The 15 T cell receptor beta chains reported below all come from one sample, sequenced in a study of shared clonotypes between healthy human individuals. TCRdb's copy holds only in-frame clones and misses some; the assay was immunoSEQ multiplex PCR. Of roughly 2 million clones listed, nearly 97% are singletons. Sequenced material: naive CD4+ T cells sorted from blood. The sample's subset: CD45RA+ positively selected. Source of these receptors: a young man in good health.

The rearrangement uses TRBV5-4 and TRBJ1-4, with 7 bases aligning to TRBD1. The CDR3 extends over 16 amino acids. Germline V gene sequence: CDR1 SGHNT, CDR2 YYREEE (reference sequence). V lost 0 bases, J lost 3 bases, and 5 bases stayed unmatched. CDR3 nucleotide sequence: TGTGCCAGCAGCTTGGACGCAGGGGGGGCTAATGAAAAACTGTTTTTT. Residues: CASSLDAGGANEKLFF.

As concerns this clone: Compared with germline, one end of the junction differs, possibly owing to a read error. The same CDR3 also results from other DNA sequences found in this sample. The rearrangement joins TRBV5-1 to TRBJ1-1; no clear D gene. The CDR3 consists of 13 residues. From germline, CDR1 is SGHRS and CDR2 YFSETQ. CDR3 sequence reads: CASSLGMNTEAFF. CDR3 nucleotide sequence: TGCGCCAGCAGTTTGGGTATGAACACTGAAGCTTTCTTT.

The chain uses TRBV7-3 and TRBJ1-1; no definite D call. Germline-derived CDR1 and CDR2 are SGHTA and FQGTGA. The germline V and J ends were trimmed by 4 bases and 3 bases, with 15 bases remaining between them. CDR3 length equals 15 residues. In DNA form, the CDR3 reads TGTGCCAGCAGCTCCGATGGGGATCCGGACACTGAAGCTTTCTTT. This translates into CASSSDGDPDTEAFF.

As to this clone: In the same sample, other DNA sequences code for this CDR3. The V gene is TRBV11-2, the J gene TRBJ2-3; no firm D call. The CDR3 loop spans 11 amino acids. Trimming removed 3 bases at V and 5 bases at J, with 3 bases between. The germline V gene has CDR1 SGHAT and CDR2 FQNNGV. CDR3 loop: CASSLGDTQYF. DNA of the CDR3: TGTGCCAGCAGCTTGGGAGATACGCAGTATTTT.

This chain links TRBV10-3 with TRBJ1-4; 9 bases line up with TRBD1. In germline, CDR1 is ENHRY, CDR2 SYGVKD. The CDR3 extends over 15 amino acids. V lost 4 bases and J lost 11; bases outside the gene matches: 11. The CDR3 DNA sequence: TGTGCCATCAGTGCTGAGGAGACAGGGGGAGGGAAACTGTTTTTT. Translating it yields CAISAEETGGGKLFF.

The chain employs TRBV18 and TRBJ1-1, with 7 bases identical to TRBD1. The V segment lost 3 bases and the J segment 7 bases; nucleotides outside the gene matches: 8. Germline values: CDR1 KGHSH, CDR2 LQKENI. CDR3 length: 14 residues. The CDR3 sequence: CASSPAGTAGEAFF. CDR3 sequence (DNA): TGTGCCAGCTCACCCGCCGGGACAGCTGGTGAAGCTTTCTTT.

The chain carries TRBV10-1 and TRBJ1-4; 7 nucleotides align to TRBD1. V gave up 3 bases and J gave up 7 bases; unmatched junction bases: 5. The length of the CDR3 is 14 residues. Per the germline V gene, CDR1 is WNHNN and CDR2 is SYGVQD (reference sequence). The DNA of the CDR3 is TGCGCCAGCAGTGAAGGGGGCCTTGGTGAAAAACTGTTTTTT. Translated: CASSEGGLGEKLFF.

The chain recombines TRBV5-4 with TRBJ2-1, with TRBD2 identical over 10 bases. This CDR3 has 14 amino acids. V gave up 3 bases and J gave up 8 bases; unmatched junction bases: 5. Per germline, CDR1 SGHNT and CDR2 YYREEE (reference sequence). This CDR3 is CASSSQREGDEQFF. CDR3 nucleotide sequence: TGTGCCAGCAGCTCTCAGCGGGAGGGCGATGAGCAGTTCTTC.

The V and J genes are TRBV2 and TRBJ2-1, with 10 bases lining up with TRBD2. The CDR3 has 18 amino acids. The germline gives CDR1 SNHLY, CDR2 FYNNEI. Trimming took 7 bases from V and 0 from J; bases not matched to a gene: 12. CDR3 DNA sequence: TGTGCCAGCATTTTTGGGACTAGCGCTAGAGGCTCCTACAATGAGCAGTTCTTC. It yields the protein CASIFGTSARGSYNEQFF.

This clone was picked up one time. The chain is built from TRBV9 and TRBJ1-4; 9 bases are a match to TRBD1. Trimming at V came to 4 bases and at J to 5 bases, leaving 6 bases not matched to a gene. This CDR3 is built from 15 residues. Germline V gives CDR1 SGDLS, CDR2 YYNGEE. CDR3: CASSNGQGPNEKLFF. CDR3 DNA: TGTGCCAGCAGCAACGGACAGGGGCCAAATGAAAAACTGTTTTTT.

This clone came up once. The chain joins TRBV27 to TRBJ2-7; possibly TRBD1 for D (7 bases). Germline V gene sequence: CDR1 MNHEY, CDR2 SMNVEV (reference sequence). This CDR3 has 15 amino acids. Trimming shortened V by 6 bases and J by 2 bases, and 17 bases separated the two germline ends. CDR3 coding DNA: TGTGCCAGCAGCCAACTCGGCAGGGGGGCCTACGAGCAGTACTTC. It specifies CASSQLGRGAYEQYF.

This rearrangement joins TRBV6-1 to TRBJ2-1, with 7 bases matching TRBD1. This CDR3 comprises 15 residues. Germline V gene sequence: CDR1 MNHNS, CDR2 SASEGT. V shed 6 bases and J 3 bases; nucleotides not matched to a gene: 8. CDR3: CASRPGQSYYNEQFF. CDR3 nucleotide sequence: TGTGCCAGCAGACCGGGACAGTCTTACTACAATGAGCAGTTCTTC.

The chain employs TRBV5-4 and TRBJ2-1; 13 bases agree with TRBD2. The V gene end was trimmed by 5 bases and the J gene end by 4 bases; junction bases not matched to a gene: 6. Germline V CDR1 and CDR2: SGHNT, YYREEE (reference sequence). This CDR3 contains 16 residues. This CDR3 is CASRSLGLAGYNEQFF. DNA for the CDR3: TGTGCCAGCAGATCATTGGGACTAGCGGGGTACAATGAGCAGTTCTTC.

The chain employs TRBV28 and TRBJ2-7; 9 positions match TRBD1. From germline, CDR1 is MDHEN and CDR2 SYDVKM. The CDR3 totals 16 residues. V shed 2 bases and J 2 bases; nucleotides not matched to a gene: 7. This CDR3 is CASSLEPGQGPYEQYF. The CDR3 DNA is TGTGCCAGCAGTTTAGAGCCGGGACAGGGCCCCTACGAGCAGTACTTC.

The V gene is TRBV28, the J gene TRBJ2-1; the match to TRBD2 covers 9 bases. CDR1 and CDR2 (germline): MDHEN, SYDVKM. The junction had 6 bases not matched to a gene; V was cut back by 6 bases and J by 0 bases. This CDR3 has 16 residues. The CDR3 DNA reads TGTGCCAGCAGGCGAAGCGGGGGGACCTCCTACAATGAGCAGTTCTTC. As protein: CASRRSGGTSYNEQFF. The complete variable domain, with remaining parts taken from reference TRBV28 and TRBJ2-1, reads DVKVTQSSRYLVKRTGEKVFLECVQDMDHENMFWYRQDPGLGLRLIYFSYDVKMKEKGDIPEGYSVSREKKERFSLILESASTNQTSMYLCASRRSGGTSYNEQFFGPGTRLTVL.